The 10 T cell receptor beta chains reported below all come from one sample, sequenced in a study of blood T cell repertoires in COVID-19. Repertoires were generated with immunoSEQ multiplex PCR, while TCRdb's copy carries only in-frame clones and drops some. The repertoire holds approximately 210,000 clones, with 82% as singletons. Sequencing input: PBMCs or T cells enriched from blood (not recorded which). Receptors were obtained from a man in his forties who had recovered from COVID-19.

The V gene is TRBV7-2, the J gene TRBJ1-1; 8 nucleotides align to TRBD1. The length of the CDR3 is 15 residues. Germline CDR1 and CDR2: SGHTA and FQGNSA. Trimming cost V 1 base and J 3 bases; bases outside gene matches: 4. CDR3 sequence (DNA): TGTGCCAGCAGCTTAGTAGGGACAGGACACACTGAAGCTTTCTTT. Protein sequence: CASSLVGTGHTEAFF.

The chain recombines TRBV13 with TRBJ2-7, with D perhaps matching TRBD1 (5 bases). This CDR3 is 14 amino acids long. Germline assignment: CDR1 PRHDT and CDR2 FYEKMQ (reference sequence). V shed 0 bases and J shed 7 bases, with 13 bases lying between them. The CDR3 DNA reads as TGTGCCAGCAGCTTAGGCATAGGGGTGGGAGAGCAGTACGTC. It is translated as CASSLGIGVGEQYV.

The rearrangement links TRBV7-2 to TRBJ2-3; the match to TRBD2 covers 10 bases. The CDR3 spans 17 residues. After removal of 0 bases from V and 3 bases from J, the junction contained 6 bases not matched to a gene. CDR1 is SGHTA, CDR2 FQGNSA, per germline. The CDR3 is CASSLALAGVGTDTQYF. In DNA, the CDR3 is TGTGCCAGCAGCTTAGCCCTAGCGGGAGTGGGAACAGATACGCAGTATTTT.

The chain employs TRBV10-1 and TRBJ2-5; TRBD2 agrees at 9 bases. The ends lost 1 base at V and 0 bases at J; junction bases unmatched: 3. This CDR3 contains 16 residues. Germline V gene data show CDR1 as WNHNN and CDR2 as SYGVQD (reference sequence). CDR3 sequence: CASSECLAGHQETQYF. CDR3 bases: TGCGCCAGCAGTGAGTGCCTAGCGGGGCACCAAGAGACCCAGTACTTC.

J is TRBJ2-3 and V is TRBV12-5, with 14 bases fitting TRBD2. Germline CDR1 reads LGHNT; CDR2 reads FRNRAP. Trimming removed 0 bases from V and 2 bases from J; junction bases left unmatched: 13. This CDR3 has 21 amino acids. The DNA of the CDR3 is TGTGCTAGTGGTTTGGTATTGGGGACTAGCGGGAGTAGGGGGAACACAGATACGCAGTATTTT. Its protein product is CASGLVLGTSGSRGNTDTQYF. Full variable domain (outside the CDR3, taken from reference TRBV12-5 and TRBJ2-3): DARVTQTPRHKVTEMGQEVTMRCQPILGHNTVFWYRQTMMQGLELLAYFRNRAPLDDSGMPKDRFSAEMPDATLATLKIQPSEPRDSAVYFCASGLVLGTSGSRGNTDTQYFGPGTRLTVL.

The chain couples TRBV15 to TRBJ2-6; 8 bases fit TRBD2. Germline V gene lookup returns CDR1 LNHNV and CDR2 YYDKDF (reference sequence). The CDR3 has 19 residues. V lost 2 bases and J lost 2; bases outside the gene matches: 11. The CDR3 region is CATSRNRLALTAGANVLTF. The CDR3 nucleotides are TGTGCCACCAGCAGAAATCGACTAGCGCTAACAGCTGGGGCCAACGTCCTGACTTTC.

For the CDR3, the DNA is TGTGCCAGCAGCCCGGTCGGGGGGGCTAGTGAAAAACTGTTTTTT. Protein sequence: CASSPVGGASEKLFF. J is TRBJ1-4 and V is TRBV5-6; the D gene is possibly TRBD1 (6 bases). Germline assignment: CDR1 SGHDT and CDR2 YYEEEE. The V end lost 4 bases, the J end lost 7 bases, and 17 bases lay between the germline ends. The CDR3 is 15 amino acids.

This clone was seen once. At one of its ends the junction is not consistent with the germline gene, which may arise from a read error. This chain links TRBV9 with TRBJ1-2, with 9 bases that match TRBD1. Looked up from germline, CDR1 is SGDLS and CDR2 is YYNGEE. The CDR3 totals 14 residues. The CDR3 region is CASSVDSRSGTGFF. CDR3 sequence (DNA): TGTGCCAGCAGCGTAGATAGTCGTTCGGGGACAGGGTTCTTC.

The chain couples TRBV4-3 to TRBJ2-3; 9 bases map to TRBD1. V lost 3 bases to trimming and J lost 0 bases; unmatched junction nucleotides: 19. The CDR3 contains 21 residues. CDR1 LGHNA and CDR2 YSLEER come from the germline V gene. CDR3: CASSQDYHRGLAESSTDTQYF. DNA of the CDR3: TGCGCCAGCAGCCAGGACTATCACAGGGGGCTAGCGGAATCTAGCACAGATACGCAGTATTTT.

The genes are TRBV2 and TRBJ2-3; D gene unclear. The CDR3 extends over 15 amino acids. V lost 4 bases to trimming and J lost 1 base, with 12 bases between them. Germline V CDR1 and CDR2: SNHLY, FYNNEI. CDR3 protein: CASSVNLVGTDTQYF. In DNA, the CDR3 is TGTGCCAGCAGTGTAAACTTAGTCGGCACAGATACGCAGTATTTT.